This T cell receptor (beta chain) was retrieved from a study of cytomegalovirus exposure and HLA in healthy donors. Primers for the PCR totalled 60 Vbeta and 13 Jbeta. Some clones are missing from TCRdb's copy, which holds only in-frame ones; the method was immunoSEQ multiplex PCR. Among 100,000 to 150,000 clones, 70% to 80% were seen once, and the ten largest hold 7.5% to 9.5%. The sequence came from a woman in her forties or fifties in good health and CMV-seropositive. Material for sequencing was PBMCs.

The CDR3 sequence is CASSSRGTGGHEQYF. The CDR3 region has the DNA TGTGCCAGCAGCTCAAGGGGGACAGGGGGCCACGAGCAGTACTTC. This rearrangement joins TRBV11-1 to TRBJ2-7; 12 bases agree with TRBD1. The CDR3 covers 15 residues. V gave up 4 bases and J gave up 5 bases; unmatched junction bases: 6. Germline V CDR1 and CDR2: SGHAT, FQDESV (reference sequence).